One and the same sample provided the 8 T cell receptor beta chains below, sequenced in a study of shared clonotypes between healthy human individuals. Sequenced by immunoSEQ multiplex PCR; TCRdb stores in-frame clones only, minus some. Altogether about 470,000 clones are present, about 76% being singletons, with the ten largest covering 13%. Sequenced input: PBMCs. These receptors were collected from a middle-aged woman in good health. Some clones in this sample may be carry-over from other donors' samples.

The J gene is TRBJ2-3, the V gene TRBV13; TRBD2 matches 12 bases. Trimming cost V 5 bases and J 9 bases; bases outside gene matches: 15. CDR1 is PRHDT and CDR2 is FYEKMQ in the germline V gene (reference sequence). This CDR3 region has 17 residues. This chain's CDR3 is CASSRIVGLAGRRTQYF. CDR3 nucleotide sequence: TGTGCCAGCAGCCGCATAGTAGGACTAGCGGGAAGGAGGACGCAGTATTTT.

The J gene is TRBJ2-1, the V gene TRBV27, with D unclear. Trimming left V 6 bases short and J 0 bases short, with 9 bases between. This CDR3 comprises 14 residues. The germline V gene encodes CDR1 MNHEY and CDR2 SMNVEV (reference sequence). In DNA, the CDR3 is TGTGCCAGCAGGGCTGTTAGCTCCTACAATGAGCAGTTCTTC. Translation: CASRAVSSYNEQFF.

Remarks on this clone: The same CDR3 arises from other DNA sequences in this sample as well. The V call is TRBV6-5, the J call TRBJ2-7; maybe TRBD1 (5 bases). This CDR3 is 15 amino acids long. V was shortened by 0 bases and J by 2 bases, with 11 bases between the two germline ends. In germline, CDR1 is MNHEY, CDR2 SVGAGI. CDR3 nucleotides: TGTGCCAGCAGTTACTCAGGGGCAGGGACCTACGAGCAGTACTTC. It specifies CASSYSGAGTYEQYF.

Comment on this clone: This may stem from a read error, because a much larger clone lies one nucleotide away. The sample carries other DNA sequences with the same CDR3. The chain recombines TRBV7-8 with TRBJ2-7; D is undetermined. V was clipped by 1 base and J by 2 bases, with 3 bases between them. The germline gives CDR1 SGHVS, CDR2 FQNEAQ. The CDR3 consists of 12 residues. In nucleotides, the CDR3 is TGTGCCAGCAGCTTAGGAGCCTACGAGCAGTACTTC. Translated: CASSLGAYEQYF.

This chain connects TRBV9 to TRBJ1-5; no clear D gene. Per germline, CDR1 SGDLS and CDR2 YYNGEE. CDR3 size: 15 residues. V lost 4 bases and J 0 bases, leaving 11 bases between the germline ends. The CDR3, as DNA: TGTGCCAGCAGCCCTACCCCGGGTAGCAATCAGCCCCAGCATTTT. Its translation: CASSPTPGSNQPQHF.

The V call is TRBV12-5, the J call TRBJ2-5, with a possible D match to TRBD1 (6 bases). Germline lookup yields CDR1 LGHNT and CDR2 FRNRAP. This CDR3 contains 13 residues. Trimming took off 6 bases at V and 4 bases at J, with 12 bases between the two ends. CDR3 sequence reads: CASGPLGGETQYF. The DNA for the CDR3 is TGTGCTAGTGGCCCCCTAGGGGGAGAGACCCAGTACTTC.

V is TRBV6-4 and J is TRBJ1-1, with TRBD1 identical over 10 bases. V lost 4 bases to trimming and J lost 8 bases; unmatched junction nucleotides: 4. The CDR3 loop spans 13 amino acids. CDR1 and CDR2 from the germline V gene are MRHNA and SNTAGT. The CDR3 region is CASSVTGGTEAFF. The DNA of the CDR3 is TGTGCCAGCAGTGTGACAGGGGGCACCGAAGCTTTCTTT.

The CDR3 DNA is TGTGCCAACGGCCCTGAGGCAGGGAAGGAGAATGAGCAGTTCTTC. Protein product: CANGPEAGKENEQFF. The V call is TRBV2, the J call TRBJ2-1; maybe TRBD1 (5 bases). The CDR3 totals 15 residues. Germline assignment: CDR1 SNHLY and CDR2 FYNNEI. V gave up 10 bases and J gave up 7 bases, with 23 bases separating them.